The T cell receptor beta chain described here comes from a study of blood T cell repertoires in COVID-19. Overall study context: Samples representing acute and convalescent COVID-19 were sourced from the United States, Italy and Spain. PBMCs, B-cell-depleted T cells, or T cells were the source of the cDNA or gDNA that made up the material.

In the authors' workflow: The authors estimated nucleated cell counts from reference gene primer amplification. The table came from immunoSEQ multiplex PCR; TCRdb's copy has only in-frame clones and leaves some out. That table is the source of V, J and clone size, and D and trimming were worked out from the DNA. The sample has some 460,000 clones; about 85% are singletons. After removal of 3 bases from V and 6 bases from J, the junction contained 4 bases not matched to a gene. Germline V lookup: CDR1 SGHNT, CDR2 YENEEA. The CDR3 has 13 residues. The sample was PBMCs or T cells enriched from blood (not recorded which). The V and J genes are TRBV11-3 and TRBJ1-2; TRBD1 matches at 7 bases. The source is a woman between 18 and 29 years old with acute COVID-19. CDR3 amino acids: CASSFGGGDGYTF. The CDR3 DNA reads as TGTGCCAGCAGCTTTGGAGGGGGCGATGGCTACACCTTC.